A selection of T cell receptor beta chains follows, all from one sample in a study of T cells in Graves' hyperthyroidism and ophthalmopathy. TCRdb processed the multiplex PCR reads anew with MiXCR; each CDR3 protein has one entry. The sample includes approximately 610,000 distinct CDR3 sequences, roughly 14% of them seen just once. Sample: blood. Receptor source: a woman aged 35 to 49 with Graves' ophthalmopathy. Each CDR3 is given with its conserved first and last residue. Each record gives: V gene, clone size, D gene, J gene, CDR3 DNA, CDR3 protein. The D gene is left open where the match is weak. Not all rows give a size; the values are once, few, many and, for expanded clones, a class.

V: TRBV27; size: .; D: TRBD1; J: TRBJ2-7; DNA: TGTGCCAGCAGTTTATCCCAAAGGACAGGGAGCTACGAGCAGTACTTC; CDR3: CASSLSQRTGSYEQYF
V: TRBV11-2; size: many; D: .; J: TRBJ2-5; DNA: TGTGCCAGCAGCTTAGGGAGGGAGACCCAGTACTTC; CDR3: CASSLGRETQYF
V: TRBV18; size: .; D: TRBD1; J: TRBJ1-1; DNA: TGTGCCAGCTCACCTATCTCGGGACAGCCGAACACTGAAGCTTTCTTT; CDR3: CASSPISGQPNTEAFF
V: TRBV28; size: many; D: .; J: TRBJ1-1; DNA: TGTGCCAGCAGGAAGACGTGGAACACTGAAGCTTTCTTT; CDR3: CASRKTWNTEAFF
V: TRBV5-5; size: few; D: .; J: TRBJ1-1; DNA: TGTGCCAGCAGCTCACAGACACCTGAAGCTTTCTTT; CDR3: CASSSQTPEAFF
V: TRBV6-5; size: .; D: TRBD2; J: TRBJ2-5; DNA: TGTGCCAGCAGTTTACCGGGACTAGCGGGCGGCAACCAAGAGACCCAGTACTTC; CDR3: CASSLPGLAGGNQETQYF
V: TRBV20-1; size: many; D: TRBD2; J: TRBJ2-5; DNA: TGCAGTGCTTACTCCGTGGGGACTAGCGGTGAGACCCAGTACTTC; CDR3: CSAYSVGTSGETQYF
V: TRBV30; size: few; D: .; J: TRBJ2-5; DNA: TGTGCCTGGAGTAAACCGAAGGGGTTCTACCAAGAGACCCAGTACTTC; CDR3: CAWSKPKGFYQETQYF
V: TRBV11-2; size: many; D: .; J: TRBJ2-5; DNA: TGTGCCAGCAGCTTAGAGGGGAAGACCCAGTACTTC; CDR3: CASSLEGKTQYF
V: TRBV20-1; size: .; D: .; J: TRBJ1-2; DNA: TGCAGTGCTAGGGCGGCAGTTCCTAACTATGGCTACACCTTC; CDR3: CSARAAVPNYGYTF
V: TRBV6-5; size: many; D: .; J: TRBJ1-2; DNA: TGTGCCAGCAGTCCCACAGGGCACCCGACTAACTATGGCTACACCTTC; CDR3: CASSPTGHPTNYGYTF
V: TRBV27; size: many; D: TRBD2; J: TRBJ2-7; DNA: TGTGCCAGCAACACTAGCGGGAGGGCCTACGAGCAGTACTTC; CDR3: CASNTSGRAYEQYF
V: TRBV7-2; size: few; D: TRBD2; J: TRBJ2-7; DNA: TGTGCCAGCAGCGCGGGGGGCGGGAGCGTCTACGAGCAGTACTTC; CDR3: CASSAGGGSVYEQYF
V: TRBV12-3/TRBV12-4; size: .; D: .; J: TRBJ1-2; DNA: TGTGCCAGCAGTTTTTTTCGATCTACTAACTATGGCTACACCTTC; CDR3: CASSFFRSTNYGYTF
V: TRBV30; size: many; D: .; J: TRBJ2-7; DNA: TGTGCCTGGAGTCCCGGTGACTACGAGCAGTACTTC; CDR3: CAWSPGDYEQYF
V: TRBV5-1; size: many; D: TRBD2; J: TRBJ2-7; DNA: TGCGCCAGCAGCCCCGGGAGGACCCCCTACGAGCAGTACTTC; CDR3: CASSPGRTPYEQYF
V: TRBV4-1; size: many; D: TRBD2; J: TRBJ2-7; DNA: TGCGCCAGCAGCCAACCGACTAGCGGGTTCACGGGGTACGAGCAGTACTTC; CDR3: CASSQPTSGFTGYEQYF
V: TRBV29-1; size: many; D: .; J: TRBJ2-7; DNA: TGCAGCGTCCGCGGGGTCTCCTACGAGCAGTACTTC; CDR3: CSVRGVSYEQYF
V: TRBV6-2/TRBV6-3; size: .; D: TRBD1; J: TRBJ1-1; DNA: TGTGCCAGCAGTGACTGGGGACAGGGCCATAACACTGAAGCTTTCTTT; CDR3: CASSDWGQGHNTEAFF
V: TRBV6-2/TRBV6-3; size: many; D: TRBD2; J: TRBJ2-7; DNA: TGTGCCAGCAACTTTCGGACTAGCGGATCCTACGAGCAGTACTTC; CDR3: CASNFRTSGSYEQYF
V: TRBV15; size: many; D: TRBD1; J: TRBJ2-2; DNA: TGTGCCACCGGGACAGGAAACACCGGGGAGCTGTTTTTT; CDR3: CATGTGNTGELFF
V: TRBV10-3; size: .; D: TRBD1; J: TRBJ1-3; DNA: TGTGCCATCAGTGGGCCGGGACAGGGAGGAAACACCATATATTTT; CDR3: CAISGPGQGGNTIYF
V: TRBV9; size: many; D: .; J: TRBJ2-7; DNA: TGTGCCAGCAGCGTAACGGAAGCAAACTACGAGCAGTACTTC; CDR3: CASSVTEANYEQYF
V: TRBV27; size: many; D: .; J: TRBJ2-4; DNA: TGTGCCAGCAGTTCCCATTTAAACATTCAGTACTTC; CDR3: CASSSHLNIQYF
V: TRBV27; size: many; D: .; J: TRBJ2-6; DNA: TGTGCCAGCAGAGGGATAGGGACCTCTGGGGCCAACGTCCTGACTTTC; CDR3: CASRGIGTSGANVLTF
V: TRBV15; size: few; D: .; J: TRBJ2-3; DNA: TGTGCCACCAGCAGAGACTCTAATGCGGTTACAGATACGCAGTATTTT; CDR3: CATSRDSNAVTDTQYF
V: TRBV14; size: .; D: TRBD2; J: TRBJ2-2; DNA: TGTGCCAGCAGCACCTTCGCGGGAGGTTACACCGGGGAGCTGTTTTTT; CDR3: CASSTFAGGYTGELFF
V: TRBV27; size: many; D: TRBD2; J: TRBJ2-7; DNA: TGTGCCAGTAGCGGGAGGAGCTCCTACGAGCAGTACTTC; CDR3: CASSGRSSYEQYF
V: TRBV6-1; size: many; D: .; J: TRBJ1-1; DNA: TGTGCCAGCAGCACCGGACAAATTGAAGCTTTCTTT; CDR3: CASSTGQIEAFF
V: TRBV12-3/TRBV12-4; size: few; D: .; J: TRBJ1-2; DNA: TGTGCCAGCAGTTTAAACTCGGAGGGTCTTGGCTACACCTTC; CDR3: CASSLNSEGLGYTF
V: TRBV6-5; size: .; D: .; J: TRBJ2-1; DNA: TGTGCCAGCAGATATAGCCTGAACACTGGGAATGAGCAGTTCTTC; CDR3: CASRYSLNTGNEQFF
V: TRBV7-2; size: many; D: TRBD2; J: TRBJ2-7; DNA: TGTGCCAGCAGCAGCAGCGGGGGCTCTCTCTACGAGCAGTACTTC; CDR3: CASSSSGGSLYEQYF
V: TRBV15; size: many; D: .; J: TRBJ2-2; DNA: TGTGCCACCAGCAGAGATGGGGGGAGAACAAACACCGGGGAGCTGTTTTTT; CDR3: CATSRDGGRTNTGELFF
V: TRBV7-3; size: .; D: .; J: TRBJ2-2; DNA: TGTGCCAGCAGCTTAATCCCTGGAAAGGGCCCTCCGAACACCGGGGAGCTGTTTTTT; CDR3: CASSLIPGKGPPNTGELFF
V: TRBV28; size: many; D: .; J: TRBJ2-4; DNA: TGTGCCAGCAGCACTACCGGGGAGATAAGGAACATTCAGTACTTC; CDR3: CASSTTGEIRNIQYF
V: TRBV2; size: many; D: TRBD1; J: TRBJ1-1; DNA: TGTGCCAGCAGCCTCCTAGGATTGGACAGGGAAACTGAAGCTTTCTTT; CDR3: CASSLLGLDRETEAFF
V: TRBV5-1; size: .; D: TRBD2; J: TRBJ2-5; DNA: TGCGCCAGCAGGGTCCTAGCGGGGTTCCAAGAGACCCAGTACTTC; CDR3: CASRVLAGFQETQYF
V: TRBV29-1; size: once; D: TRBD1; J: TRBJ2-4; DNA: TGCAGCGCCGGACAGGAATGGATTCAGTACTTC; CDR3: CSAGQEWIQYF
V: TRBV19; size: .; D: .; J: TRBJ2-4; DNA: TGTGCCAGTAGTAGCGGGACGGGAAACATTCAGTACTTC; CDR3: CASSSGTGNIQYF
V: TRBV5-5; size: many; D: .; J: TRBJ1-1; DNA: TGTGCCAGCAGCCGACTGGGGGCAGCCCCTGAAGCTTTCTTT; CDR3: CASSRLGAAPEAFF
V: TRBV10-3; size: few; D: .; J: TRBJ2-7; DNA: TGTGCCATCAGTGAGTCGACGATAAACTACTCCTACGAGCAGTACTTC; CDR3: CAISESTINYSYEQYF
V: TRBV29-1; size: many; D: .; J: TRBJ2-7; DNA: TGCAGCGTTGAAATGGGGGCTCGTTACGAGCAGTACTTC; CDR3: CSVEMGARYEQYF
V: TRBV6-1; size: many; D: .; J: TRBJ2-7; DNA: TGTGCCAGCAGTGAAGGCGACGACCTGAGCTCCTACGAGCAGTACTTC; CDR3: CASSEGDDLSSYEQYF
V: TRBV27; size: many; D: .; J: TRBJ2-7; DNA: TGTGCCAGCAGTTTTCTTGGGGCGGTCTACGAGCAGTACTTC; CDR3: CASSFLGAVYEQYF
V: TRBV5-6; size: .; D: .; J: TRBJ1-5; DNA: TGTGCCAGCAGCTTGTTTAGGGGCTCGGGGAATCAGCCCCAGCATTTT; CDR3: CASSLFRGSGNQPQHF